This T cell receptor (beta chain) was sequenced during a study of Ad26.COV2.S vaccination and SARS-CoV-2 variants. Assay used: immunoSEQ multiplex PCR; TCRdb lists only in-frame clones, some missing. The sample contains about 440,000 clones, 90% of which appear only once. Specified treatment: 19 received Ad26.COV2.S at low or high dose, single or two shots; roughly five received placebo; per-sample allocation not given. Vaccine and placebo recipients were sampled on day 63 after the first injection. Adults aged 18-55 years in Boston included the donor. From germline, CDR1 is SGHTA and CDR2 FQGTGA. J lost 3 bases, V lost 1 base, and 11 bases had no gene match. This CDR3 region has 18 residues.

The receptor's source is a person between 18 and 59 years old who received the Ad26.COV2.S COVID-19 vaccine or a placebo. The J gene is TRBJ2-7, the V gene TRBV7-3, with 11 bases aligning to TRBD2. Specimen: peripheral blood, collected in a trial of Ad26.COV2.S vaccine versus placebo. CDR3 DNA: TGTGCCAGCAGCTTAAGAGGGGGCCTAGCGGGAGGTCACTACGAGCAGTACTTC. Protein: CASSLRGGLAGGHYEQYF.